The rows below give T cell receptor beta chains drawn from one sample of a study of chemoradiotherapy in HPV16-positive cancers. Measured with immunoSEQ multiplex PCR; TCRdb has only the in-frame clones, and not every one. The data show some 3,900 clones, roughly 80% seen once. The sequenced sample was tumor tissue, obtained from a patient who underwent chemoradiotherapy. These receptors were taken from a human donor with HPV-associated anogenital cancer. CDR3s include the opening cysteine and the closing phenylalanine or tryptophan. Each record gives: CDR3 protein, CDR3 DNA, clone size, V gene, D gene, J gene. A D gene is named only where the DNA matches it firmly. The listing skips clone size in some rows; elsewhere it reads once, few, many or a size class.

CASRIQGGDNSPLHF	TGTGCCAGTAGGATACAGGGTGGCGATAATTCACCCCTCCACTTT	once	TRBV19	.	TRBJ1-6
CASSQRLGWSNTEAFF	TGTGCCAGCAGCCAGCGCCTCGGGTGGTCGAACACTGAAGCTTTCTTT	once	TRBV14	.	TRBJ1-1
CASRKQGFYEQYF	TGTGCCAGCAGGAAACAGGGGTTCTACGAGCAGTACTTC	.	TRBV5-6	TRBD1	TRBJ2-7
CASSEWGTDYGYTF	TGTGCCAGCAGTGAATGGGGCACCGACTATGGCTACACCTTC	.	TRBV25-1	.	TRBJ1-2
CASSSDRHTQYF	TGTGCCAGCAGCTCGGATAGGCATACGCAGTATTTT	.	TRBV7-8	.	TRBJ2-3
CASSATVTPKEQYF	TGCGCCAGCAGTGCTACGGTGACCCCTAAAGAGCAGTACTTC	few	TRBV10-1	.	TRBJ2-7
CASSEQYTYEQYF	TGTGCCAGCAGTGAACAGTACACCTACGAGCAGTACTTC	.	TRBV6-1	.	TRBJ2-7
CASSPEPGGSQPQHF	TGTGCCAGCAGTCCTGAACCAGGGGGAAGTCAGCCCCAGCATTTT	.	TRBV6-1	TRBD1	TRBJ1-5
CASSPRGGYGYTF	TGTGCCAGTAGTCCCCGAGGCGGCTATGGCTACACCTTC	.	TRBV19	.	TRBJ1-2
CASSEALAGANEQFF	TGTGCCAGCAGTGAAGCCCTAGCGGGAGCCAATGAGCAGTTCTTC	once	TRBV6-1	TRBD2	TRBJ2-1
CASSTNRGQGYTF	TGTGCCAGTAGTACCAACAGGGGTCAAGGCTACACCTTC	.	TRBV19	TRBD1	TRBJ1-2
CAWRDRDRVSVRDEKLFF	TGTGCCTGGAGGGACAGGGACAGGGTTTCTGTTCGGGATGAAAAACTGTTTTTT	.	TRBV30	TRBD1	TRBJ1-4
CATARTSGSGETQYF	TGTGCCACCGCGCGGACTAGCGGGAGCGGGGAGACCCAGTACTTC	.	TRBV9	TRBD2	TRBJ2-5
CSVEIGRLGNEQFF	TGCAGCGTTGAAATTGGACGGCTTGGAAATGAGCAGTTCTTC	.	TRBV29-1	.	TRBJ2-1
CAWSVFGGRETQYF	TGTGCCTGGAGTGTTTTTGGGGGCCGGGAGACCCAGTACTTC	.	TRBV30	.	TRBJ2-5
CASSLPAGTSPLHF	TGTGCCAGCTCACTGCCGGCGGGGACCTCACCCCTCCACTTT	.	TRBV18	.	TRBJ1-6
CASTLDRTVGQYF	TGTGCCAGCACCCTGGACAGGACGGTCGGGCAGTACTTC	.	TRBV6-1	TRBD1	TRBJ2-7
CASSPGLATDTQYF	TGTGCCAGCAGCCCGGGACTAGCGACAGATACGCAGTATTTT	.	TRBV7-2	TRBD2	TRBJ2-3
CASNHLTSRQTDTQYF	TGTGCCAGCAACCACCTTACTAGCCGTCAGACAGATACGCAGTATTTT	.	TRBV9	.	TRBJ2-3
CASKRLAGESSYNEQFF	TGCGCCAGCAAGCGGCTAGCGGGAGAAAGCTCCTACAATGAGCAGTTCTTC	few	TRBV5-1	TRBD2	TRBJ2-1
CASNPGGNRPEQFF	TGTGCCAGTAACCCAGGGGGTAATCGGCCTGAGCAGTTCTTC	.	TRBV19	TRBD1	TRBJ2-1
CASSLALSGGRETQYF	TGTGCCAGCAGCTTAGCCTTGTCAGGGGGCCGAGAGACCCAGTACTTC	.	TRBV7-8	TRBD1	TRBJ2-5
CASSGSPNQPQHF	TGTGCCAGCTCAGGCAGCCCCAATCAGCCCCAGCATTTT	.	TRBV6-1	.	TRBJ1-5
CASRLAETYNEQFF	TGCGCCAGCAGACTAGCGGAGACCTACAATGAGCAGTTCTTC	few	TRBV5-1	TRBD2	TRBJ2-1
CASRRSLLREKLFF	TGTGCCAGCAGGCGCAGTCTACTTCGGGAAAAACTGTTTTTT	.	TRBV7-2	.	TRBJ1-4
CASSLKDFSSSYEQYF	TGCGCCAGCAGCTTGAAGGACTTTTCCTCCTCCTACGAGCAGTACTTC	.	TRBV5-1	.	TRBJ2-7
CAIAAGGGQPQHF	TGTGCCATCGCCGCAGGGGGGGGTCAGCCCCAGCATTTT	few	TRBV10-3	TRBD1	TRBJ1-5
CASTLTTLGPLVTEAFF	TGTGCCAGCACCCTTACAACTCTGGGCCCCCTGGTAACTGAAGCTTTCTTT	.	TRBV11-2	.	TRBJ1-1
CSVGGTQTEAFF	TGCAGCGTTGGCGGTACGCAGACTGAAGCTTTCTTT	.	TRBV29-1	.	TRBJ1-1
CSVLGAATNEKLFF	TGCAGCGTTTTGGGGGCTGCAACTAATGAAAAACTGTTTTTT	.	TRBV29-1	.	TRBJ1-4
CASSQVRQGRGEQYF	TGCGCCAGCAGCCAAGTCCGGCAGGGGAGAGGCGAGCAGTACTTC	.	TRBV4-1	.	TRBJ2-7
CASSLTGQGNTYNNEQFF	TGTGCCAGCAGCCTTACCGGACAGGGGAACACATACAACAATGAGCAGTTCTTC	.	TRBV7-8	TRBD1	TRBJ2-1
CASSGGRTGELFF	TGTGCCAGCAGCGGGGGACGCACCGGGGAGCTGTTTTTT	.	TRBV6-4	.	TRBJ2-2
CASTSGGQGTDTQYF	TGTGCCAGCACTAGCGGGGGGCAGGGCACAGATACGCAGTATTTT	.	TRBV2	TRBD2	TRBJ2-3
CASSLGTAEAFF	TGTGCCAGCAGCTTAGGGACAGCTGAAGCTTTCTTT	.	TRBV7-2	.	TRBJ1-1